This T cell receptor (beta chain) derives from a study of shared clonotypes between healthy human individuals. Study results and caveats: Rarefaction gave evidence that sorted-subset sequencing remained incomplete despite large depth. As a rule, naive subsets had a larger estimated richness than memory subsets.

Donors were Caucasian adults residing in Nashville, Tennessee, USA. TCRdb's table, derived via immunoSEQ multiplex PCR, lists solely in-frame clones and lacks some. The sample includes over 400,000 clones, 90% to 97% of them seen just once. With regard to this clone: What it recognizes is unknown.

V lost 5 bases and J lost 0, with 17 bases in between. The CDR3 contains 17 residues. The germline V gene has CDR1 PRHDT and CDR2 FYEKMQ (reference sequence). Sequencing was performed on naive CD4+ T cells sorted from blood. Documented subset: CD45RA+ positively selected. The V and J genes are TRBV13 and TRBJ1-5, with D perhaps matching TRBD1 (6 bases). The sequence came from a woman in her thirties in good health. For the CDR3, the DNA is TGTGCCAGCAGCCACGGCGGGGGACATAGTAGCAATCAGCCCCAGCATTTT. It specifies CASSHGGGHSSNQPQHF.